This entry is about one T cell receptor (beta chain). Its antigen remains unknown. This sample is drawn from a study of early stage breast cancer tumors. Study details: Invasive lobular carcinomas made up about 35% of the 12 ER+/PR+/HER2- tumors.

Germline V gene sequence: CDR1 SGHVS, CDR2 FQNEAQ. The CDR3 totals 16 residues. Germline trimming cut 3 bases from V and 6 bases from J; bases unmatched to any gene: 10. Study findings and constraints: Tumors had approximately 2.7-fold higher T cell density than normal breast.

Assay used: immunoSEQ multiplex PCR; TCRdb lists only in-frame clones, some missing. The sample lists about 9,900 clones, 64% occurring once. About 19-50 mg of tumor tissue was diced per sample. The chain links TRBV7-8 to TRBJ1-2; 10 bases agree with TRBD1. The sequenced sample was breast tumor tissue. The TCR was taken from a person between 55 and 70 years old with breast cancer. Here the CDR3 DNA reads TGTGCCAGCAGCTTTATGGGGGACAGGGGAAAAGATGGCTACACCTTC. Translation: CASSFMGDRGKDGYTF.